This TCR beta chain was sequenced for a study of cytomegalovirus exposure and HLA in healthy donors. Across the whole study: Caucasian-associated ancestry cluster membership applied to over 80% of about 370 genotyped donors.

Germline V gives CDR1 MDHEN, CDR2 SYDVKM. The germline V and J ends were trimmed by 4 bases and 5 bases, with 22 bases remaining between them. The CDR3 spans 17 residues. It was with 60 Vbeta and 13 Jbeta primers that the PCR ran. Some clones are missing from TCRdb's copy, which holds only in-frame ones; the method was immunoSEQ multiplex PCR. Among 150,000 to 200,000 clones listed, approximately 84% were seen once. The J gene is TRBJ2-3, the V gene TRBV28; D might be TRBD2 (8 bases). This TCR was recovered from a woman in her forties or fifties in good health and CMV-seropositive. The sequencing sample was made of PBMCs. DNA of the CDR3: TGTGCCAGCAGTTCTCTAGGGGGCGGGGGGCCCATAGATACGCAGTATTTT. Amino acid sequence: CASSSLGGGGPIDTQYF.